The text below deals with one T cell receptor (beta chain). This CDR3 is built from 12 residues. CDR1 is ENHRY, CDR2 SYGVKD, per germline. With 10 bases removed from V and 9 bases from J, the gap between germline ends came to 17 bases. These data are taken from a study of blood T cells in healthy people across ages. Primed by a sample-barcoded 5' primer and a J-beta primer mix, a second PCR proceeded for roughly 6 to 12 cycles. Researchers report that a template-switch adaptor with 12 random nucleotides tagged each cDNA molecule. TCRdb passed the 5' RACE reads through MiXCR, listing each CDR3 protein once. The sample contains about 1.6 million distinct CDR3 sequences, roughly 30% of which appear only once.

The receptor's source is a woman between 25 and 40 years old in good health. Sequencing input: blood. The chain links TRBV10-3 to TRBJ2-3, with D possibly TRBD1 on 6 matching bases. The CDR3 is CATRQEIITQYF. CDR3 coding DNA: TGTGCCACTCGACAGGAGATCATCACGCAGTATTTT.